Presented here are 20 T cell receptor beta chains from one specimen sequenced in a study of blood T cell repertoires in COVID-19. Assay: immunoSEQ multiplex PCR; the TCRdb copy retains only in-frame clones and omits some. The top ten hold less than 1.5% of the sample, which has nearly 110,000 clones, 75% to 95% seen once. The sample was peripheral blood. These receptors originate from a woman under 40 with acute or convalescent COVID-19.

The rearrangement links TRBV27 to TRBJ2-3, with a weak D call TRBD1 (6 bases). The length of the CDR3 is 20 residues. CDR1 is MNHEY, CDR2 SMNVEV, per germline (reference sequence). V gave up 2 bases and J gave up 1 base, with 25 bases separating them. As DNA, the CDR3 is TGTGCCAGCAGTTTACTCCCCAGCAGGACAGCGATAAGCCGCACAGATACGCAGTATTTT. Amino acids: CASSLLPSRTAISRTDTQYF.

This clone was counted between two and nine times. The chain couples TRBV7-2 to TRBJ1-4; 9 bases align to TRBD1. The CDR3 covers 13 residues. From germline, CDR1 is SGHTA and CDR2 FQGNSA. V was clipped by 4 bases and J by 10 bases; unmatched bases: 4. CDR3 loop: CASSSQGQGKLFF. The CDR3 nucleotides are TGTGCCAGCAGCTCACAGGGACAGGGAAAACTGTTTTTT. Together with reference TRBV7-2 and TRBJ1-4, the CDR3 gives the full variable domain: GAGVSQSPSNKVTEKGKDVELRCDPISGHTALYWYRQSLGQGLEFLIYFQGNSAPDKSGLPSDRFSAERTGGSVSTLTIQRTQQEDSAVYLCASSSQGQGKLFFGSGTQLSVL.

In DNA, the CDR3 is TGTGCCAGCAGCCCCCCCCGGGGTGCGTACTTC. Translation: CASSPPRGAYF. The chain carries TRBV5-8 and TRBJ2-7; a weak D match, TRBD2 (5 bases). V lost 4 bases, J lost 12 bases, and 14 bases lay in between. This CDR3 has 11 amino acids. Looked up from germline, CDR1 is SGHTS and CDR2 is YDEGEE.

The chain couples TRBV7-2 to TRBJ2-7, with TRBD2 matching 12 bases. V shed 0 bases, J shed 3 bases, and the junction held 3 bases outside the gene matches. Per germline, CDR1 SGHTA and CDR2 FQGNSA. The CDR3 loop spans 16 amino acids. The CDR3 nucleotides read TGTGCCAGCAGCTTAGCAGGACTAGCGGGATTCTACGAGCAGTACTTC. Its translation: CASSLAGLAGFYEQYF.

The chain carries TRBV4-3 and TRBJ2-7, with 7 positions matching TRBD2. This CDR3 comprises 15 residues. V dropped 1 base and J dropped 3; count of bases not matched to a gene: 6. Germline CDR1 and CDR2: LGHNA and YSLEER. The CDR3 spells CASSQVSPGGYEQYF. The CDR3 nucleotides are TGCGCCAGCAGCCAAGTCAGCCCGGGAGGCTACGAGCAGTACTTC.

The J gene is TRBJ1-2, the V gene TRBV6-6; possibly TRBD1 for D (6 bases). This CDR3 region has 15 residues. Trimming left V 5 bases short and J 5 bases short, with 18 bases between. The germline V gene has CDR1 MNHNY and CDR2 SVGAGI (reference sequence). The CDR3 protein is CASSPTADSGYGYTF. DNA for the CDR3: TGTGCCAGCAGTCCGACCGCGGACAGTGGTTATGGCTACACCTTC.

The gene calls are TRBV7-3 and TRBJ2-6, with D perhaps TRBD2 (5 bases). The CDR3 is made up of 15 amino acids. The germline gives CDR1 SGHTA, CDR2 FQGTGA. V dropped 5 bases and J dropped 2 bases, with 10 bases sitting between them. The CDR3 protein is CASSPEGTGANVLTF. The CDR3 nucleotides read TGTGCCAGCAGCCCCGAGGGTACTGGGGCCAACGTCCTGACTTTC.

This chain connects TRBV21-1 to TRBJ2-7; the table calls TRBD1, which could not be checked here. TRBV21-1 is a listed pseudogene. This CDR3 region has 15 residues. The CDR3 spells CASSIRDRSPYEQYF. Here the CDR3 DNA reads TGTGCCAGCAGCATCCGGGACAGGTCTCCCTACGAGCAGTACTTC.

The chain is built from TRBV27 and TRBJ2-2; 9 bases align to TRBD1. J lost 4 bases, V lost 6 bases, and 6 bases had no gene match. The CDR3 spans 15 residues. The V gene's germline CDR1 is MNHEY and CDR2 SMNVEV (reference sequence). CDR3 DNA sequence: TGTGCCAGCAGAGTGGACAGGGGAGGCACCGGGGAGCTGTTTTTT. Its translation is CASRVDRGGTGELFF.

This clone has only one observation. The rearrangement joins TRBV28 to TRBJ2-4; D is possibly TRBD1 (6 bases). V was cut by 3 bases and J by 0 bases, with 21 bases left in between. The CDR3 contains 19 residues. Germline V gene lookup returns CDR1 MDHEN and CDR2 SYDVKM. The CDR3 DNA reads TGTGCCAGCAGTTTTGGATGGCAAGGGGGAACCCTAGCCAAAAACATTCAGTACTTC. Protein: CASSFGWQGGTLAKNIQYF.

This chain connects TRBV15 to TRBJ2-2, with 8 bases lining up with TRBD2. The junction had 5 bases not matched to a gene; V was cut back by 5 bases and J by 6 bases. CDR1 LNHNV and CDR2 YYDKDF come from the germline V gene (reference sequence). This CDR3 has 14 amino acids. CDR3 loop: CATSRREEAGELFF. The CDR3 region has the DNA TGTGCCACCAGCCGGCGGGAGGAGGCCGGGGAGCTGTTTTTT.

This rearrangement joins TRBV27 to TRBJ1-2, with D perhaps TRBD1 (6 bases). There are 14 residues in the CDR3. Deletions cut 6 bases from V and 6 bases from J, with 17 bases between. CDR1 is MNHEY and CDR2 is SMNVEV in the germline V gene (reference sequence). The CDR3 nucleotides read TGTGCCAGCAGGACTACCGGGACACAGCATGGCTACACCTTC. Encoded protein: CASRTTGTQHGYTF.

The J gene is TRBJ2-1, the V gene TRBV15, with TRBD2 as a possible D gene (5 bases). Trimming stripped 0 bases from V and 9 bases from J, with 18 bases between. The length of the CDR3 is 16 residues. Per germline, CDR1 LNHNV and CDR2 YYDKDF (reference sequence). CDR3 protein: CATSRDASGVLGEQFF. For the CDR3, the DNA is TGTGCCACCAGCAGAGATGCGAGCGGTGTTTTGGGTGAGCAGTTCTTC.

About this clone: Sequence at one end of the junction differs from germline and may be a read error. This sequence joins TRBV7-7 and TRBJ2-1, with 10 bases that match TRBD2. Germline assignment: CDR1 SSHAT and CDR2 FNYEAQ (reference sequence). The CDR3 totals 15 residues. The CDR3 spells CASSPGLAIVREQFF. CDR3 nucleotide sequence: TGTGCTAGCAGCCCGGGACTAGCGATCGTCCGTGAGCAGTTCTTC.

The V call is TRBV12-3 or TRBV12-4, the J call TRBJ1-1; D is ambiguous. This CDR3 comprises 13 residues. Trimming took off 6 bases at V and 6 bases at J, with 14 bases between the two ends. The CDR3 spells CASSQDIFAEAFF. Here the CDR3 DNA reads TGTGCCAGCAGCCAAGACATCTTCGCTGAAGCTTTCTTT.

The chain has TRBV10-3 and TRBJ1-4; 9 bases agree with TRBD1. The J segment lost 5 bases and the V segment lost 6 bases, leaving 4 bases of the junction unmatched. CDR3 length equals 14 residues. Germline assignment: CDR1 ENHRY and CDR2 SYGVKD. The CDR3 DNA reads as TGTGCCATCAGAGGACAGGGGCTAAATGAAAAACTGTTTTTT. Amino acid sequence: CAIRGQGLNEKLFF.

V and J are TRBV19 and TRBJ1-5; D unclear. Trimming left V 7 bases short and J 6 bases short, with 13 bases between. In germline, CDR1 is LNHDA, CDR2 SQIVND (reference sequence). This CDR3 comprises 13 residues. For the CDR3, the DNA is TGTGCCAGTACGTTAACCAGTTTTCAGCCCCAGCATTTT. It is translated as CASTLTSFQPQHF.

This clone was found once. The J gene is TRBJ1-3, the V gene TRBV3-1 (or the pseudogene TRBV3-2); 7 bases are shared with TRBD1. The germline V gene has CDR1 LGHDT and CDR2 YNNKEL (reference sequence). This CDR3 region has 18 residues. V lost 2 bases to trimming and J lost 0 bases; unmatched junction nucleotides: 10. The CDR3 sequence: CASSQTPKGAASGNTIYF. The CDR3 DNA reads TGTGCCAGCAGCCAAACTCCAAAGGGGGCAGCCTCTGGAAACACCATATATTTT.

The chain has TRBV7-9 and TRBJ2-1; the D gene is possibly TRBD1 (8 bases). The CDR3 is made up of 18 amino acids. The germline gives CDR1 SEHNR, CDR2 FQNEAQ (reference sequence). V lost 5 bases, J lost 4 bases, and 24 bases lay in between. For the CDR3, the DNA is TGTGCCAGCAGCCCGAGGGCAGGGGGCACGGGAGGTTACAATGAGCAGTTCTTC. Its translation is CASSPRAGGTGGYNEQFF.

The CDR3 sequence: CSVQDRGYNEKLFF. The CDR3 DNA follows: TGCAGCGTACAAGACAGGGGGTATAATGAAAAACTGTTTTTT. J is TRBJ1-4 and V is TRBV29-1, with 9 positions matching TRBD1. The V gene's germline CDR1 is SQVTM and CDR2 ANQGSEA. J gave up 4 bases and V 6 bases, and 6 bases lay outside the gene matches. The CDR3 totals 14 residues.